This TCR beta chain stems from a study of T cell responses to AZD1222 COVID-19 vaccine. On the study more broadly: Samples with a second dose at about 4 or about 12 weeks were pooled together. Study conclusions and caveats: Breadth and depth of Spike-specific TCRs rose after two AZD1222 doses.

In the case of this clone: Antigen: not known.

CDR3 length: 10 amino acids. From germline, CDR1 is MNHEY and CDR2 SVGAGI. This table comes from immunoSEQ multiplex PCR, and its TCRdb copy is limited to in-frame clones, with some not included. The sample consists of about 140,000 clones, 89% of them appearing once. The sequence was obtained from an adult in good health. This chain uses TRBV6-5 with TRBJ2-3; D perhaps matches TRBD1 (6 bases). The sample in question was peripheral blood, obtained on day 0 of AZD1222 vaccination. CDR3 region: CALGGDTQYF. Here the CDR3 DNA reads TGTGCTTTAGGGGGTGATACGCAGTATTTT.